This T cell receptor beta chain was recovered during a study of T cells in Graves' hyperthyroidism and ophthalmopathy. This clonotype was detected only a few times. Its target is not known. General study findings and limits: Blood also held most thyroid clonotypes expanded beyond 0.001.

RNA transcripts gave rise to amplified TCR beta CDR3 regions. With the HTBI primer set, the TCR CDR3 went through a first round of RT-PCR. TCRdb itself ran the multiplex PCR reads through MiXCR, one entry per CDR3 protein. The table includes hundreds of thousands of distinct CDR3 sequences, 38% detected once. The V end was cut by 3 bases, the J end by 5 bases, with 17 bases between. The CDR3 extends over 16 amino acids. Germline-derived CDR1 and CDR2 are SGDLS and YYNGEE. Researchers defined stable Graves' hyperthyroidism as no ophthalmopathy progression within 18 months. The V call is TRBV9, the J call TRBJ1-4; D may be TRBD1 (5 bases). The clonotype originates from a man aged 18-30 years with Graves' hyperthyroidism. Sequencing was carried out using blood. In DNA form, the CDR3 reads TGTGCCAGCAGCGGATCGCCCGGGACTACGAATGAAAAACTGTTTTTT. This sequence encodes CASSGSPGTTNEKLFF.